This T cell receptor beta chain was profiled in a study of Graves' ophthalmopathy and Graves' hyperthyroidism. Study overall: Investigators collected peripheral blood at initial diagnosis, before any treatment was given.

This clonotype was detected ten times or more. Amplifying from RNA transcripts, the study obtained TCR beta CDR3 regions. HTBI-primed RT-PCR formed the first round, and a multiplex PCR formed the second. TCRdb passed the multiplex PCR reads through MiXCR, listing each CDR3 protein once. The table has about 620,000 distinct CDR3 sequences, 22% seen once. Germline V gene data show CDR1 as DFQATT and CDR2 as SNEGSKA (reference sequence). The CDR3 is 14 amino acids. Deletions cut 0 bases from V and 6 bases from J, with 14 bases between. PBMCs came from less than 12 ml of fresh peripheral blood. The sequence was collected from a woman aged 18 to 35 with stable Graves' hyperthyroidism. Some clones in this sample may be carry-over from other donors' samples. The sequenced sample consisted of peripheral blood. The chain has TRBV20-1 and TRBJ1-2; D is undetermined. This CDR3 reads CSAREVGRGDGYTF. CDR3 DNA: TGCAGTGCTAGAGAGGTCGGCAGAGGAGATGGCTACACCTTC.